Each of the 18 T cell receptor beta chains below was sequenced from the same sample in a study of blood T cell repertoires in COVID-19. Profiled with immunoSEQ multiplex PCR; TCRdb holds only in-frame clones, not every one. Among 300,000 to 350,000 clones listed, under 95% were seen once. Sequencing used peripheral blood. The receptor set was obtained from a woman aged 18-30 years who had recovered from COVID-19.

The gene calls are TRBV7-2 and TRBJ2-1; D is unclear. Trimming pared 8 bases from V and 1 base from J, leaving 6 bases between. In germline, CDR1 is SGHTA, CDR2 FQGNSA. The CDR3 length is 12 residues. CDR3 region: CASGESYNEQFF. The CDR3 nucleotides are TGTGCCAGCGGTGAGTCCTACAATGAGCAGTTCTTC.

This clone has a single count. The chain has TRBV6-6 and TRBJ1-2; TRBD1 matches at 10 bases. CDR1 MNHNY and CDR2 SVGAGI come from the germline V gene (reference sequence). V lost 6 bases to trimming and J lost 2 bases; unmatched junction nucleotides: 9. The CDR3 spans 16 residues. CDR3 sequence (DNA): TGTGCCAGCAGACTGAGATCGGACAGGGGGAACTATGGCTACACCTTC. Encoded protein: CASRLRSDRGNYGYTF.

This clone occurred once. This sequence joins TRBV18 and TRBJ2-1, with a weak D call TRBD2 (6 bases). CDR1 is KGHSH and CDR2 is LQKENI in the germline V gene. Trimming left V 2 bases short and J 3 bases short, with 11 bases between. The CDR3 spans 15 residues. CDR3 DNA sequence: TGTGCCAGCTCACCATACACGGGAGACTACAATGAGCAGTTCTTC. Amino acid sequence: CASSPYTGDYNEQFF.

The chain employs TRBV19 and TRBJ1-1, with D possibly matching TRBD1 (6 bases). The CDR3 loop spans 15 amino acids. Germline CDR1 is LNHDA and CDR2 is SQIVND (reference sequence). V lost 4 bases and J 4 bases, leaving 16 bases between the germline ends. The CDR3 protein is CASSTNRELSTEAFF. The CDR3 bases are TGTGCCAGTAGTACGAACAGGGAATTAAGCACTGAAGCTTTCTTT.

This clone showed up just a few times. The chain links TRBV19 to TRBJ2-5, with 7 nucleotides matching TRBD2. The CDR3 length is 11 residues. From germline, CDR1 is LNHDA and CDR2 SQIVND (reference sequence). CDR3 nucleotide sequence: TGTGCTAGCGGGCCCCAAGAGACCCAGTACTTC. It yields the protein CASGPQETQYF.

This chain uses TRBV19 with TRBJ1-1; perhaps TRBD1 as D (5 bases). In germline, CDR1 is LNHDA, CDR2 SQIVND (reference sequence). The ends were cut back, 2 bases at V and 4 bases at J, with 8 bases in the middle. CDR3 size: 13 residues. The CDR3 DNA is TGTGCCAGTAGTATAATCCAGGGCACTGAAGCTTTCTTT. Amino acid sequence: CASSIIQGTEAFF. The full variable domain, rest sourced from reference TRBV19 and TRBJ1-1, is DGGITQSPKYLFRKEGQNVTLSCEQNLNHDAMYWYRQDPGQGLRLIYYSQIVNDFQKGDIAEGYSVSREKKESFPLTVTSAQKNPTAFYLCASSIIQGTEAFFGQGTRLTVV.

The chain is built from TRBV15 and TRBJ2-1, with D possibly matching TRBD2 (6 bases). Germline V CDR1 and CDR2: LNHNV, YYDKDF (reference sequence). V gave up 3 bases and J gave up 3 bases, with 12 bases separating them. The CDR3 is 15 residues long. The CDR3 reads CATSSPAAGYNEQFF. CDR3 DNA sequence: TGTGCCACCAGCAGTCCCGCAGCGGGCTACAATGAGCAGTTCTTC.

This clone was detected only a few times. The CDR3 bases are TGTGCCAGCAGCTTGGTGGGGGCGACCCACAATGAGCAGTTCTTC. It specifies CASSLVGATHNEQFF. This rearrangement joins TRBV7-9 to TRBJ2-1; a possible D gene is TRBD1 (6 bases). V was shortened by 3 bases and J by 5 bases, with 14 bases between the two germline ends. There are 15 residues in the CDR3. Germline-derived CDR1 and CDR2 are SEHNR and FQNEAQ (reference sequence).

The chain links TRBV5-1 to TRBJ1-1; 11 bases line up with TRBD1. After removal of 4 bases from V and 4 bases from J, the junction contained 3 bases not matched to a gene. The CDR3 covers 14 residues. Germline V lookup: CDR1 SGHRS, CDR2 YFSETQ. CDR3 in amino acids: CASSTGTGGTEAFF. The CDR3 DNA is TGCGCCAGCAGCACCGGGACAGGGGGCACTGAAGCTTTCTTT.

The rearrangement uses TRBV3-1 (or the pseudogene TRBV3-2) and TRBJ2-7, with 9 positions matching TRBD2. CDR1 is LGHDT, CDR2 YNNKEL, per germline (reference sequence). CDR3 length equals 16 residues. J was trimmed by 0 bases and V by 5 bases; bases with no gene match: 8. The CDR3: CASSYIAGEPSYEQYV. The CDR3 DNA sequence: TGTGCCAGCAGCTATATAGCGGGAGAGCCCTCCTACGAGCAGTACGTC.

The chain links TRBV2 to TRBJ2-5, with D tentatively TRBD1 (5 bases). Trimming took 6 bases from V and 3 from J, leaving 8 bases between them. Germline values: CDR1 SNHLY, CDR2 FYNNEI. The CDR3 is 12 residues long. This chain's CDR3 is CASRVREETQYF. The DNA for the CDR3 is TGTGCCAGCAGAGTCAGGGAAGAGACCCAGTACTTC. The variable domain in full, completed from reference TRBV2 and TRBJ2-5, reads EPEVTQTPSHQVTQMGQEVILRCVPISNHLYFYWYRQILGQKVEFLVSFYNNEISEKSEIFDDQFSVERPDGSNFTLKIRSTKLEDSAMYFCASRVREETQYFGPGTRLLVL.

CDR3 DNA sequence: TGTGCCACCAGTGGCCAGACTAGCGGGTTGTCCGAGACCCAGTACTTC. As protein: CATSGQTSGLSETQYF. The V gene is TRBV24-1, the J gene TRBJ2-5; the match to TRBD2 covers 10 bases. V shed 5 bases and J 5 bases; nucleotides not matched to a gene: 10. The CDR3 sequence is 16 residues long. Germline CDR1 KGHDR, CDR2 SFDVKD.

The rearrangement uses TRBV6-5 and TRBJ1-5; the D is unclear. Looked up from germline, CDR1 is MNHEY and CDR2 is SVGAGI. The CDR3 loop spans 11 amino acids. Deletions cut 4 bases from V and 9 bases from J, with 7 bases between. CDR3 protein: CASSSRLPQHF. DNA for the CDR3: TGTGCCAGCAGTTCTCGGTTGCCCCAGCATTTT.

The V gene is TRBV6-1, the J gene TRBJ1-4; the D gene is possibly TRBD1 (5 bases). Trimming took 3 bases from V and 1 from J, leaving 15 bases between them. The CDR3 sequence is 17 residues long. Per germline, CDR1 MNHNS and CDR2 SASEGT. CDR3 nucleotides: TGTGCCAGCAGTGAGCGGGGGGTTCCCGGAACTAATGAAAAACTGTTTTTT. Protein product: CASSERGVPGTNEKLFF.

The CDR3 nucleotides are TGTGCCAGCAGCATGGACAGGGGCCCAGATACGCAGTATTTT. This codes for CASSMDRGPDTQYF. V and J are TRBV5-4 and TRBJ2-3, with 9 nucleotides matching TRBD1. CDR1 SGHNT and CDR2 YYREEE come from the germline V gene (reference sequence). This CDR3 region has 14 residues. With V trimmed by 4 bases and J by 4 bases, 4 bases remained unmatched.

This clone showed up just once. The chain couples TRBV4-3 to TRBJ2-5; 16 bases fit TRBD2. Germline-derived CDR1 and CDR2 are LGHNA and YSLEER. J was trimmed by 4 bases and V by 4 bases; bases with no gene match: 6. The CDR3 loop spans 17 amino acids. This chain's CDR3 is CASSRGLAGGPGETQYF. The CDR3 region has the DNA TGCGCCAGCAGCCGGGGACTAGCGGGAGGGCCGGGAGAGACCCAGTACTTC.

V usage is TRBV5-4 and J usage is TRBJ2-7, with TRBD1 identical over 8 bases. Germline V lookup: CDR1 SGHNT, CDR2 YYREEE (reference sequence). This CDR3 has 15 amino acids. J gave up 2 bases and V 0 bases, and 4 bases lay outside the gene matches. As DNA, the CDR3 is TGTGCCAGCAGCTTGGGGGACAGGACACCCTACGAGCAGTACGTC. This gives the protein CASSLGDRTPYEQYV.

This clone was counted a single time. The genes are TRBV6-2 or TRBV6-3 and TRBJ1-5; the D is unclear. V was trimmed by 2 bases and J by 8 bases, leaving 7 bases between them. Per germline, CDR1 MNHEY and CDR2 SVGEGT. The CDR3 spans 12 residues. CDR3 DNA: TGTGCCAGCAGTTACGGCGGGGAGCCCCAGCATTTT. Translation: CASSYGGEPQHF.